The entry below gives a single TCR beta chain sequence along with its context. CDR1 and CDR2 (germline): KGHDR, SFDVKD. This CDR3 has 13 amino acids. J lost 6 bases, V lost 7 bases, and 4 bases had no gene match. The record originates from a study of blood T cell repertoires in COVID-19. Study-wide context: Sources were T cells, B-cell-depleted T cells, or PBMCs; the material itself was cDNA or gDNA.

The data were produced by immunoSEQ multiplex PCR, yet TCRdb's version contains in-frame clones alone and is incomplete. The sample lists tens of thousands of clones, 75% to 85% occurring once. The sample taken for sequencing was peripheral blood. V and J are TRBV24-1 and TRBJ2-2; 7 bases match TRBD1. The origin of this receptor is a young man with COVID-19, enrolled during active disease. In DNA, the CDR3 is TGTGCCACCAGGGACAGGTTGGCCGGGGAGCTGTTTTTT. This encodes CATRDRLAGELFF.